What follows are 13 T cell receptor beta chains derived from one specimen sequenced in a study of blood T cell repertoires in COVID-19. The table came from immunoSEQ multiplex PCR; TCRdb's copy has only in-frame clones and leaves some out. The repertoire holds about 82,000 clones, with 78% as singletons. Input material: peripheral blood. The receptors were gathered from a man aged 60-69 years with COVID-19, enrolled during active disease.

This clone is a singleton in its sample. The chain is built from TRBV6-5 and TRBJ2-1; D gene unclear. V lost 8 bases to trimming and J lost 7 bases, with 21 bases between them. Germline V gives CDR1 MNHEY, CDR2 SVGAGI. This CDR3 spans 15 amino acids. The DNA of the CDR3 is TGTGCCAGCTCGCCACGTGGCGACCCGAGGAATGAGCAGTTCTTC. Translation gives CASSPRGDPRNEQFF.

The chain has TRBV4-3 and TRBJ2-7; D possibly corresponds to TRBD2 (5 bases). Germline V gene lookup returns CDR1 LGHNA and CDR2 YSLEER. This CDR3 has 13 residues. V gave up 0 bases and J gave up 3 bases, with 6 bases separating them. The CDR3 is CASSQERGYEQYF. The DNA for the CDR3 is TGCGCCAGCAGCCAAGAACGGGGCTACGAGCAGTACTTC.

This clone was detected a few times. This chain connects TRBV6-4 to TRBJ1-5; D is perhaps TRBD1 (6 bases). CDR3 length equals 13 residues. Germline CDR1 MRHNA, CDR2 SNTAGT. V was trimmed by 8 bases and J by 4 bases, leaving 12 bases between them. This CDR3 reads CASATGANQPQHF. The CDR3 DNA sequence: TGTGCCAGCGCGACAGGAGCTAATCAGCCCCAGCATTTT.

This clone was seen at least ten times. This rearrangement joins TRBV30 to TRBJ1-2; D gene ambiguous. Germline V gene lookup returns CDR1 GTSNPN and CDR2 SVGIG (reference sequence). The CDR3 sequence is 12 residues long. With 2 bases removed from V and 8 bases from J, the gap between germline ends came to 12 bases. The CDR3 here is CAWSHLSMGYTF. In DNA, the CDR3 is TGTGCCTGGAGTCACCTCAGTATGGGCTACACCTTC.

The chain links TRBV12-2 to TRBJ1-2; TRBD1 was called by the table and not checked on the DNA. TRBV12-2 counts as a pseudogene. This CDR3 region has 14 residues. The CDR3 coding sequence is TGTGCAAGTCGCTTTAGGACAGGGGACAAAAATTACACCTTC. Translation: CASRFRTGDKNYTF.

The J gene is TRBJ1-2, the V gene TRBV2; perhaps TRBD1 as D (5 bases). The CDR3 extends over 14 amino acids. V lost 6 bases to trimming and J lost 0 bases, with 11 bases between them. Germline V CDR1 and CDR2: SNHLY, FYNNEI. CDR3 coding DNA: TGTGCCAGCAGGGGGCGCGTAGCTAACTATGGCTACACCTTC. Translated: CASRGRVANYGYTF.

The chain uses TRBV11-3 and TRBJ2-1; D call uncertain. In germline, CDR1 is SGHNT, CDR2 YENEEA. CDR3 length: 13 residues. V was trimmed by 4 bases and J by 0 bases, leaving 4 bases between them. The CDR3 sequence is CASSSGSYNEQFF. DNA of the CDR3: TGTGCCAGCAGCTCGGGCTCCTACAATGAGCAGTTCTTC.

This clone is a singleton in its sample. The chain links TRBV5-5 to TRBJ1-2; 9 nucleotides match TRBD1. Looked up from germline, CDR1 is SGHKS and CDR2 is YYEKEE (reference sequence). Germline trimming cut 0 bases from V and 8 bases from J; bases unmatched to any gene: 8. The CDR3 is 15 amino acids. The DNA for the CDR3 is TGTGCCAGCAGCTTGGTCGGGACAGGGACACAAGGCTACACCTTC. Protein: CASSLVGTGTQGYTF.

The CDR3 DNA sequence: TGTGCCAGCAGCGACCGGGACAGGGGGCGCACAGATACGCAGTATTTT. Its protein is CASSDRDRGRTDTQYF. The rearrangement links TRBV5-4 to TRBJ2-3, with TRBD1 matching over 12 bases. The germline gives CDR1 SGHNT, CDR2 YYREEE (reference sequence). CDR3 length equals 16 residues. The J segment lost 1 base and the V segment lost 4 bases, leaving 4 bases of the junction unmatched.

The CDR3 region is CASSLGSGGTFREQYF. CDR3 DNA sequence: TGTGCCAGCAGCTTGGGGTCGGGCGGGACTTTTCGCGAGCAGTACTTC. V is TRBV5-6 and J is TRBJ2-7, with D perhaps matching TRBD2 (6 bases). The CDR3 extends over 16 amino acids. V shed 0 bases and J shed 6 bases, with 19 bases lying between them. CDR1 and CDR2 (germline): SGHDT, YYEEEE. The complete variable domain, with remaining parts taken from reference TRBV5-6 and TRBJ2-7, reads DAGVTQSPTHLIKTRGQQVTLRCSPKSGHDTVSWYQQALGQGPQFIFQYYEEEERQRGNFPDRFSGHQFPNYSSELNVNALLLGDSALYLCASSLGSGGTFREQYFGPGTRLTVT.

V is TRBV18 and J is TRBJ2-2; 7 nucleotides agree with TRBD2. The ends lost 2 bases at V and 0 bases at J; junction bases unmatched: 3. This CDR3 contains 16 residues. Looked up from germline, CDR1 is KGHSH and CDR2 is LQKENI. The CDR3 DNA reads TGTGCCAGCTCACCAATGGGGAGGGCGAACACCGGGGAGCTGTTTTTT. Its translation: CASSPMGRANTGELFF.

J is TRBJ2-3 and V is TRBV7-3, with D possibly being TRBD1 (6 bases). CDR1 SGHTA and CDR2 FQGTGA come from the germline V gene. Trimming took off 1 base at V and 2 bases at J, with 13 bases between the two ends. CDR3 length equals 16 residues. Here the CDR3 DNA reads TGTGCCAGCAGCTTAAACCGGCTGGGGGCCACAGATACGCAGTATTTT. Translated, it gives CASSLNRLGATDTQYF. The full variable domain, in which reference TRBV7-3 and TRBJ2-3 provide the parts outside the CDR3, is GAGVSQTPSNKVTEKGKYVELRCDPISGHTALYWYRQSLGQGPEFLIYFQGTGAADDSGLPNDRFFAVRPEGSVSTLKIQRTERGDSAVYLCASSLNRLGATDTQYFGPGTRLTVL.

The genes are TRBV19 and TRBJ2-7; 7 bases align to TRBD2. The junction had 7 bases not matched to a gene; V was cut back by 5 bases and J by 0 bases. CDR3 size: 15 residues. Germline lookup yields CDR1 LNHDA and CDR2 SQIVND (reference sequence). The CDR3 sequence is CASSSIAGSSYEQYF. The CDR3 DNA sequence: TGTGCCAGTAGTTCGATAGCGGGTTCCTCCTACGAGCAGTACTTC.